This T cell receptor (beta chain) is drawn from a study of a mutant IDH1 vaccine in newly diagnosed glioma. Study information: Initiation of the vaccine course occurred 4-6 weeks after radiotherapy alone, or alongside temozolomide cycles. The study, taken as a whole, reports: Across multiple MHC alleles, 85% to 95% of patients had vaccine-induced responses. Changes in the top peripheral T cell clonotypes seemingly had no bearing on pseudoprogression.

Note on this clone: Its specificity is not known.

Profiled with immunoSEQ multiplex PCR; TCRdb holds only in-frame clones, not every one. The table records around 30,000 clones, around nine tenths of them present only once. The time point is: week 23, last vaccination. Every vaccine dose comprised 300 ug of mutant IDH1 20-mer peptide plus topical imiquimod. CDR1 and CDR2 from the germline V gene are SGHTS and YDEGEE. This CDR3 region has 16 residues. V lost 3 bases and J 4 bases, leaving 17 bases between the germline ends. Sample: PBMCs, taken from a glioma patient whose treatment included an IDH1 peptide vaccine. This receptor was identified in a man between 40 and 49 years old with glioma. The chain links TRBV5-8 to TRBJ1-3; D not resolved. The CDR3 loop is CASSWGGPGGGNTIYF. CDR3 nucleotides: TGTGCCAGCAGCTGGGGAGGGCCCGGAGGAGGAAACACCATATATTTT.